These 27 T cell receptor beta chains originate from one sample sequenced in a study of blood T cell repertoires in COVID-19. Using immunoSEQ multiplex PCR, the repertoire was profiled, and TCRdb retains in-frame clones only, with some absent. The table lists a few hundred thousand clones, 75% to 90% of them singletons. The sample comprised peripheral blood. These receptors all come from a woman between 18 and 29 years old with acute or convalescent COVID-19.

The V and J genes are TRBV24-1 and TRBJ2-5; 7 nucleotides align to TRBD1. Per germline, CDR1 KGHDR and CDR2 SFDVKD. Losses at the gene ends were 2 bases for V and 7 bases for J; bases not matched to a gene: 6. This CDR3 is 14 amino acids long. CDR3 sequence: CATSDSGTARTQYF. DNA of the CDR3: TGTGCCACCAGTGATTCCGGGACAGCGAGGACCCAGTACTTC.

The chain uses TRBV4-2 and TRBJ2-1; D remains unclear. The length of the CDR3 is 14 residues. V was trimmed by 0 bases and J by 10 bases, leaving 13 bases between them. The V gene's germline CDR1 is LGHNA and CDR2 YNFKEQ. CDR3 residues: CASSQEIVRAEQFF. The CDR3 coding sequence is TGTGCCAGCAGCCAAGAAATTGTAAGAGCAGAGCAGTTCTTC.

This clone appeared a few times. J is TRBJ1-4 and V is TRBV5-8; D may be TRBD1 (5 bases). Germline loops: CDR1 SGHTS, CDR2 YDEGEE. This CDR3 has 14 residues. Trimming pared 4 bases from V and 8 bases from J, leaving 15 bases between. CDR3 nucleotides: TGTGCCAGCAGCGGGGGGAGGCAGAGGGAAAAACTGTTTTTT. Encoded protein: CASSGGRQREKLFF. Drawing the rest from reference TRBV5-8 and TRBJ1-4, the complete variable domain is EAGVTQSPTHLIKTRGQQATLRCSPISGHTSVYWYQQALGLGLQFLLWYDEGEERNRGNFPPRFSGRQFPNYSSELNVNALELEDSALYLCASSGGRQREKLFFGSGTQLSVL.

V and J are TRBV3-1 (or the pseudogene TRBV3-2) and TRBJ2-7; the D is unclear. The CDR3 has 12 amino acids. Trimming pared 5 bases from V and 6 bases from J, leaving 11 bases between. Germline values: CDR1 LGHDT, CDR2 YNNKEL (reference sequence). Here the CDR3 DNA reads TGTGCCAGCAGCGAAGGCCCCGGCGAGCAGTACTTC. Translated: CASSEGPGEQYF.

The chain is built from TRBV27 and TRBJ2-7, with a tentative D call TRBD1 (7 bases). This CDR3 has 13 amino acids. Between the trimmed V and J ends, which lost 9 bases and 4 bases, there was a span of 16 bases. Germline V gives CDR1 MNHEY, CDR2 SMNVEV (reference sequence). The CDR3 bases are TGTGCCAGTAGAACCCCAGGGGGGTACGAGCAGTACTTC. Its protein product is CASRTPGGYEQYF.

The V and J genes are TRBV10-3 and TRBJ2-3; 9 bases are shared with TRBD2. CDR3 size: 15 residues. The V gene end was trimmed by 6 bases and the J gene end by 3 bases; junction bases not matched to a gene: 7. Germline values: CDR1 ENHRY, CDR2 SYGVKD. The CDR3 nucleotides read TGTGCCATCAGCGTAGCGGGAGCTGGTACAGATACGCAGTATTTT. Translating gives CAISVAGAGTDTQYF.

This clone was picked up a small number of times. The CDR3 DNA is TGTGCCAGTTACGACAGTCTTAACTATGGCTACACCTTC. It codes for CASYDSLNYGYTF. The chain carries TRBV19 and TRBJ1-2; D might be TRBD1 (5 bases). This CDR3 is 13 amino acids long. Trimming pared 8 bases from V and 1 base from J, leaving 11 bases between. Germline CDR1 and CDR2: LNHDA and SQIVND (reference sequence).

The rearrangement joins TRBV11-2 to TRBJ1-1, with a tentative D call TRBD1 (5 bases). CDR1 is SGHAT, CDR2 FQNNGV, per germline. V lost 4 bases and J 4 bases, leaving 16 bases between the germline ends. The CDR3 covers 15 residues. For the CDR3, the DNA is TGTGCCAGCAGCTGGCGCTTCGGGGGGGGCACTGAAGCTTTCTTT. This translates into CASSWRFGGGTEAFF.

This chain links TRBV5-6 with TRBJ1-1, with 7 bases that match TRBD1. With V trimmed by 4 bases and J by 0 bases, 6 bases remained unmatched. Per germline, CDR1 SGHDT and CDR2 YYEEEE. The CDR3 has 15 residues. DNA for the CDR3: TGTGCCAGCAGCGGAATACAGGGGATGAACACTGAAGCTTTCTTT. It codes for CASSGIQGMNTEAFF.

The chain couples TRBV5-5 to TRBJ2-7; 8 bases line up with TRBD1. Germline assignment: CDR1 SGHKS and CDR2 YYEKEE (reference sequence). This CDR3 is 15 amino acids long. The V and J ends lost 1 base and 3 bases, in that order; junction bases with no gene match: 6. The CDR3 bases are TGTGCCAGCAGCTTGATGACAGGGGTGGTCTACGAGCAGTACTTC. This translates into CASSLMTGVVYEQYF. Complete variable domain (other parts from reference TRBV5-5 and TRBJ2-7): DAGVTQSPTHLIKTRGQQVTLRCSPISGHKSVSWYQQVLGQGPQFIFQYYEKEERGRGNFPDRFSARQFPNYSSELNVNALLLGDSALYLCASSLMTGVVYEQYFGPGTRLTVT.

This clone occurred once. The CDR3 DNA follows: TGCGCCAGCAGCCAATTAGAGGAGGAGCTGTTTTTT. Translation gives CASSQLEEELFF. This chain joins TRBV4-1 and TRBJ2-2; D gene ambiguous. The CDR3 has 12 residues. With 2 bases removed from V and 10 bases from J, the gap between germline ends came to 8 bases. Per the germline V gene, CDR1 is MGHRA and CDR2 is YSYEKL.

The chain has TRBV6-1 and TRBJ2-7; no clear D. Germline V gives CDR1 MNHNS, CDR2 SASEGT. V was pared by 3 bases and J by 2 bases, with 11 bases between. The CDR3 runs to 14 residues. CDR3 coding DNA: TGTGCCAGCAGTGACATAGCCGCCACCTACGAGCAGTACTTC. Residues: CASSDIAATYEQYF.

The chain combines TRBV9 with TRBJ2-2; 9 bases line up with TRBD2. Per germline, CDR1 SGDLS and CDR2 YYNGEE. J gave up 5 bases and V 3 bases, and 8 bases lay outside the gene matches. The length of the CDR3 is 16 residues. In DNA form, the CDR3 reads TGTGCCAGCAGCGCCCTAGCGGGACGAGGGACCGGGGAGCTGTTTTTT. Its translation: CASSALAGRGTGELFF. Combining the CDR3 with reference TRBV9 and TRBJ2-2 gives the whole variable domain DSGVTQTPKHLITATGQRVTLRCSPRSGDLSVYWYQQSLDQGLQFLIQYYNGEERAKGNILERFSAQQFPDLHSELNLSSLELGDSALYFCASSALAGRGTGELFFGEGSRLTVL.

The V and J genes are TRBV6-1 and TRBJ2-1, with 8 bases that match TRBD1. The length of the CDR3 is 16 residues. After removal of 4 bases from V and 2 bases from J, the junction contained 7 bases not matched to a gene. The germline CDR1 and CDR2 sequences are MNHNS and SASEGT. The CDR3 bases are TGTGCCAGCAGTGCGCGGACAGGGCCGACCTACAATGAGCAGTTCTTC. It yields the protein CASSARTGPTYNEQFF.

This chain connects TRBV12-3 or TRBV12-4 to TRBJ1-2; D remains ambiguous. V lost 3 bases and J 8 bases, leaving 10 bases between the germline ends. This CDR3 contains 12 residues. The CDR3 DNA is TGTGCCAGCAGTTTTAGTCTTCGGGGCTACACCTTC. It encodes CASSFSLRGYTF.

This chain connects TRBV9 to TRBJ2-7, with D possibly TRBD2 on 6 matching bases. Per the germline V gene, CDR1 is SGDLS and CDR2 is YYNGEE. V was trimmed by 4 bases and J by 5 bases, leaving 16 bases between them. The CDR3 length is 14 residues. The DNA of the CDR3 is TGTGCCAGCAGCCCTTTGGGGGGAATCGACGAGCAGTACTTC. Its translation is CASSPLGGIDEQYF.

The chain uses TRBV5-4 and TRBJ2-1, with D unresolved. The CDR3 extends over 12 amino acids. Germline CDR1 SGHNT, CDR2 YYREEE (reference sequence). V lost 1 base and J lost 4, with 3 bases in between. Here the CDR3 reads CASSLPYNEQFF. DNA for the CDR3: TGTGCCAGCAGCTTGCCATACAATGAGCAGTTCTTC.

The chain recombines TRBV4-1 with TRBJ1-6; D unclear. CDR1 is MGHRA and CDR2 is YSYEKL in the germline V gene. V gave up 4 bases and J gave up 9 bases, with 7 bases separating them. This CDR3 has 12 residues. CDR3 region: CASSPPGSPLHF. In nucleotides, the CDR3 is TGCGCCAGCAGCCCACCAGGTTCACCCCTCCACTTT.

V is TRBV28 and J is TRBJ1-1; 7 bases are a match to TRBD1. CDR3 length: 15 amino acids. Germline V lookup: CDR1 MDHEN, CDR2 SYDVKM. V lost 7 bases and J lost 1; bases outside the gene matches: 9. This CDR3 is CASTSHRGRNTEAFF. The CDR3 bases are TGTGCCAGCACTTCACACAGGGGACGGAACACTGAAGCTTTCTTT.

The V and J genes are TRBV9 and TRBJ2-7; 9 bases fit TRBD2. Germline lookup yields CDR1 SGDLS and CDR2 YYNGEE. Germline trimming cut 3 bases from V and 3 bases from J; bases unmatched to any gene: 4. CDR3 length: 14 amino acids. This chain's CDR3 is CASSASSGVYEQYF. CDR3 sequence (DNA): TGTGCCAGCAGCGCTTCTAGCGGGGTCTACGAGCAGTACTTC.

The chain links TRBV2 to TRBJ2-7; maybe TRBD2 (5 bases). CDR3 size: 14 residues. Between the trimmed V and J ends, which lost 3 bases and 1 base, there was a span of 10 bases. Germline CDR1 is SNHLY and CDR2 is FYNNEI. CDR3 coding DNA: TGTGCCAGCAGTGAGACTACCAATTCCTACGAGCAGTACTTC. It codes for CASSETTNSYEQYF.

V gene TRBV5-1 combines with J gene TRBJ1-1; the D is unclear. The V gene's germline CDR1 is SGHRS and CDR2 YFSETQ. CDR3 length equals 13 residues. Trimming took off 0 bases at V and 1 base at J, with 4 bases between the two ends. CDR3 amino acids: CASSLDTNTEAFF. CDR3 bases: TGCGCCAGCAGCTTGGACACGAACACTGAAGCTTTCTTT.

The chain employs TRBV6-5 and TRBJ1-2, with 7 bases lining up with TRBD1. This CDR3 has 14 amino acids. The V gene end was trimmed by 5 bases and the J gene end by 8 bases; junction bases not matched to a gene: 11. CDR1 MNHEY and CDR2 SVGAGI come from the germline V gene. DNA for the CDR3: TGTGCCAGCAGTCCTCCGGGACAGAGTGGAGGCTACACCTTC. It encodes CASSPPGQSGGYTF.

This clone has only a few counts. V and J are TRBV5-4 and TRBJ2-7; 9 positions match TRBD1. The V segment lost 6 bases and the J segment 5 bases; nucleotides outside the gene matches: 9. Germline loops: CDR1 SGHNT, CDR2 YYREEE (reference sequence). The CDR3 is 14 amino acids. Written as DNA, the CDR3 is TGTGCCAGCACCGATCGGACAGGGGAAAACGAGCAGTACTTC. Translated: CASTDRTGENEQYF.

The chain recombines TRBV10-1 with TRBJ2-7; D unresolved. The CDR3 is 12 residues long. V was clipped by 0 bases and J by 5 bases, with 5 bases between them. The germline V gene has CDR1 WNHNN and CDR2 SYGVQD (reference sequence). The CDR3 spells CASSESSDEQYF. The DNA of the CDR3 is TGCGCCAGCAGTGAGTCGAGTGACGAGCAGTACTTC.

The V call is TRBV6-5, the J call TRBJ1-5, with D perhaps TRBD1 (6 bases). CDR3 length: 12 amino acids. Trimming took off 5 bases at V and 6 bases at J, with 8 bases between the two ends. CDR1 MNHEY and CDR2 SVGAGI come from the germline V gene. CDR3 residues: CASSTGSQPQHF. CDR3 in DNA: TGTGCCAGCAGTACAGGGTCTCAGCCCCAGCATTTT.

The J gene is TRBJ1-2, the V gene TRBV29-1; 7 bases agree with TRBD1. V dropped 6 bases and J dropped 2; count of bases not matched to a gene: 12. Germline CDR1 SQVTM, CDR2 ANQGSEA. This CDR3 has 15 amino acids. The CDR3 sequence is CSVKTGFTLNYGYTF. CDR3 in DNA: TGCAGCGTAAAGACAGGGTTTACCCTCAACTATGGCTACACCTTC. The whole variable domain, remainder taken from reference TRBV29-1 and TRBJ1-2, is SAVISQKPSRDICQRGTSLTIQCQVDSQVTMMFWYRQQPGQSLTLIATANQGSEATYESGFVIDKFPISRPNLTFSTLTVSNMSPEDSSIYLCSVKTGFTLNYGYTFGSGTRLTVV.